The 9 T cell receptor beta chains given below trace back to one sample, sequenced in a study of a mutant IDH1 vaccine in newly diagnosed glioma. Time point reported: week 47, end of study. All doses held 300 ug of mutant IDH1 20-mer peptide, with topical imiquimod. This table comes from immunoSEQ multiplex PCR, and its TCRdb copy is limited to in-frame clones, with some not included. The sample records tens of thousands of clones, 84% being singletons. The antigens of these receptors remain unknown. The material was PBMCs, obtained from a glioma patient whose treatment included an IDH1 peptide vaccine. The receptors shown here come from a man in his forties with glioma.

This clone was seen only once. The rearrangement links TRBV27 to TRBJ2-4; 8 positions match TRBD2. This CDR3 has 14 residues. The V segment lost 4 bases and the J segment 6 bases; nucleotides outside the gene matches: 5. Germline CDR1 MNHEY, CDR2 SMNVEV (reference sequence). Here the CDR3 DNA reads TGTGCCAGCAGTTCCGGGACTAGGGCAAACATTCAGTACTTC. It encodes CASSSGTRANIQYF.

The chain couples TRBV7-9 to TRBJ2-1; the match to TRBD2 covers 9 bases. Losses at the gene ends were 7 bases for V and 7 bases for J; bases not matched to a gene: 8. Germline V gene data show CDR1 as SEHNR and CDR2 as FQNEAQ (reference sequence). CDR3 length: 14 amino acids. CDR3 DNA sequence: TGTGCCAGCAACATCGGACTAGCGTGGAATGAGCAGTTCTTC. Translating gives CASNIGLAWNEQFF. Looking up the rest from reference TRBV7-9 and TRBJ2-1 gives the full variable domain: DTGVSQNPRHKITKRGQNVTFRCDPISEHNRLYWYRQTLGQGPEFLTYFQNEAQLEKSRLLSDRFSAERPKGSFSTLEIQRTEQGDSAMYLCASNIGLAWNEQFFGPGTRLTVL.

In this sample, this clone turned up once. This chain connects TRBV5-4 to TRBJ2-3; 12 positions match TRBD1. This CDR3 comprises 15 residues. Trimming cost V 6 bases and J 4 bases; bases outside gene matches: 6. From germline, CDR1 is SGHNT and CDR2 YYREEE (reference sequence). In DNA form, the CDR3 reads TGTGCCAGCACCACCGGGACAGGGGGCTCAGATACGCAGTATTTT. Residues: CASTTGTGGSDTQYF.

This clone occurred a few times. The chain couples TRBV6-5 to TRBJ2-4; 8 bases align to TRBD2. The CDR3 is 16 residues long. V lost 0 bases and J lost 1; bases outside the gene matches: 2. Germline assignment: CDR1 MNHEY and CDR2 SVGAGI. DNA of the CDR3: TGTGCCAGCAGTTACTCGGCTAGCGGGGCCAAAAACATTCAGTACTTC. It codes for CASSYSASGAKNIQYF.

The rearrangement joins TRBV27 to TRBJ1-1, with 7 bases that match TRBD1. CDR1 and CDR2 (germline): MNHEY, SMNVEV (reference sequence). The length of the CDR3 is 14 residues. The V segment lost 7 bases and the J segment 1 base; nucleotides outside the gene matches: 6. CDR3 sequence: CASTRTGRNTEAFF. CDR3 nucleotides: TGTGCCAGCACTCGGACAGGCAGGAACACTGAAGCTTTCTTT.

The rearrangement joins TRBV10-3 to TRBJ2-6; D gene unclear. Trimming took off 6 bases at V and 0 bases at J, with 6 bases between the two ends. The germline gives CDR1 ENHRY, CDR2 SYGVKD. The length of the CDR3 is 14 residues. As DNA, the CDR3 is TGTGCCATCAGGAGCAGCTCTGGGGCCAACGTCCTGACTTTC. Protein product: CAIRSSSGANVLTF.

The chain employs TRBV6-5 and TRBJ2-1, with D perhaps assigned TRBD1 or TRBD2 (6 bases each). Germline-derived CDR1 and CDR2 are MNHEY and SVGAGI. The CDR3 runs 16 residues. V was clipped by 0 bases and J by 9 bases, with 18 bases between them. The CDR3 loop reads CASSYSGGRPGSEQFF. In nucleotides, the CDR3 is TGTGCCAGCAGTTACTCAGGGGGGAGGCCCGGCAGTGAGCAGTTCTTC.

This chain uses TRBV4-1 with TRBJ1-1; possibly TRBD1 for D (5 bases). Germline loops: CDR1 MGHRA, CDR2 YSYEKL. Trimming shortened V by 4 bases and J by 1 base, and 13 bases separated the two germline ends. CDR3 length: 15 residues. CDR3 nucleotide sequence: TGCGCCAGCAGCCCATCGGGACTTACGAACACTGAAGCTTTCTTT. This gives the protein CASSPSGLTNTEAFF.

The chain carries TRBV7-2 and TRBJ2-1; 13 bases line up with TRBD2. J gave up 11 bases and V 1 base, and 5 bases lay outside the gene matches. Germline values: CDR1 SGHTA, CDR2 FQGNSA. CDR3 length: 15 residues. The CDR3 bases are TGTGCCAGCAGCTTAGGAGGTGGGACTAGCGGGAAGCAGTTCTTC. Its protein product is CASSLGGGTSGKQFF.